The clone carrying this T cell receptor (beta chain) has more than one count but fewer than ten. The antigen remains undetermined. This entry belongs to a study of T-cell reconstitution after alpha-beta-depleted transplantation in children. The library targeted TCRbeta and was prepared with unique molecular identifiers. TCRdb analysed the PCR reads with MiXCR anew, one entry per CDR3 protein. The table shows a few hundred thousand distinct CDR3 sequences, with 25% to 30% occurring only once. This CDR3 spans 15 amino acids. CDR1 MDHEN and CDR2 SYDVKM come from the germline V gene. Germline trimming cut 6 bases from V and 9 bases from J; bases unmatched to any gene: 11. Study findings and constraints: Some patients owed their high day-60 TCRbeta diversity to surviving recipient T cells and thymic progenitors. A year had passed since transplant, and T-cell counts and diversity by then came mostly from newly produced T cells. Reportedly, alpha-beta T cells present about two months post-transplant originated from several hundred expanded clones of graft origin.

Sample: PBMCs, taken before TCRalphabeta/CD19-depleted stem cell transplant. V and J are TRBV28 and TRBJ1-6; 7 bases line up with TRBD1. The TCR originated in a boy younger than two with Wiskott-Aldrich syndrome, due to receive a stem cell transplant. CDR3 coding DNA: TGTGCCAGCAGGGCAATCGGGCAGGGGGTTTCACCCCTCCACTTT. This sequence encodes CASRAIGQGVSPLHF.